This TCR beta chain came from a study of T-cell reconstitution after alpha-beta-depleted transplantation in children. CDR3 length equals 17 residues. Unmatched junction bases numbered 16, after V lost 5 bases and J lost 3 bases. Germline V gene data show CDR1 as MNHEY and CDR2 as SMNVEV (reference sequence). Unique molecular identifiers featured in how the TCRbeta library was prepared. Each CDR3 protein gets one entry after TCRdb re-called the PCR reads with MiXCR. The profile shows some 390,000 distinct CDR3 sequences, around 21% of them singletons. This material consisted of PBMCs from the stem cell graft donor, taken from the stem cell graft. V is TRBV27 and J is TRBJ2-7, with 7 positions matching TRBD2. This sequence originates from a human donor who donated a stem cell graft to a child with acute myeloid leukemia. CDR3 protein: CASSPAGGSGLYYEQYF. The CDR3 DNA is TGTGCCAGCAGTCCCGCCGGGGGGAGCGGCCTATACTACGAGCAGTACTTC.